The 7 T cell receptor beta chains listed next were all sequenced from one sample in a study of post-analysis software for immune sequencing data. Unique molecular identifiers were carried by the TCR beta cDNA libraries. TCRdb analysed the PCR reads with MiXCR anew, one entry per CDR3 protein. The sample comprises about 770,000 distinct CDR3 sequences, 46% of which are singletons, and 4.9% rests with the top ten. Antigens for these TCRs are unknown. Study-wide findings and caveats: Four or five TRBV segments were more frequent in patients than controls; TRBV5-6, TRBV5-1 and TRBV20-1 belonged to this group.

The sequencing sample was made of blood. These receptor sequences come from a girl under 18 with multiple sclerosis.

This clonotype occurred many times. A junction end diverges from the germline sequence, so it may reflect a read error. The J gene is TRBJ2-1, the V gene TRBV5-1, with D possibly matching TRBD2 (6 bases). The CDR3 runs 15 residues. Per germline, CDR1 SGHRS and CDR2 YFSETQ. CDR3 residues: CASSLLGGSYNEQFF. The CDR3 coding sequence is TGTGCCAGCAGTTTATTGGGGGGCTCCTACAATGAGCAGTTCTTC.

The chain is built from TRBV5-5 and TRBJ2-5, with D perhaps TRBD1 (6 bases). Germline-derived CDR1 and CDR2 are SGHKS and YYEKEE (reference sequence). V lost 4 bases, J lost 4 bases, and 14 bases lay in between. The CDR3 covers 14 residues. CDR3 loop: CASSPLQGRETQYF. As DNA, the CDR3 is TGTGCCAGCAGCCCACTTCAGGGGAGAGAGACCCAGTACTTC.

This clonotype has more than one count but fewer than ten. The genes are TRBV5-1 and TRBJ2-1; D may be TRBD2 (8 bases). This CDR3 spans 15 amino acids. Germline V gene lookup returns CDR1 SGHRS and CDR2 YFSETQ. The V and J ends lost 1 base and 8 bases respectively, with 16 bases between them. As DNA, the CDR3 is TGCGCCAGCAGCTTGTCGCCGGGAGGGGGCGATGAGCAGTTCTTC. Translation gives CASSLSPGGGDEQFF.

The genes are TRBV20-1 and TRBJ2-7; TRBD2 matches at 8 bases. Germline CDR1 reads DFQATT; CDR2 reads SNEGSKA (reference sequence). CDR3 size: 15 residues. V gave up 3 bases and J gave up 4 bases; unmatched junction bases: 11. CDR3 sequence (DNA): TGCAGTGCTAGGAAGAGAGCGGGAGCATCATACGAGCAGTACTTC. Translating it yields CSARKRAGASYEQYF.

J is TRBJ2-7 and V is TRBV12-3 or TRBV12-4; tentatively, D is TRBD1 (6 bases). The length of the CDR3 is 14 residues. V shed 3 bases and J shed 1 base, with 10 bases lying between them. The CDR3 region is CASSFSTGSYEQYF. Here the CDR3 DNA reads TGTGCCAGCAGTTTTTCTACAGGGTCCTACGAGCAGTACTTC.

The CDR3 loop reads CASRHKSGNQPQHF. CDR3 sequence (DNA): TGTGCCAGCAGACACAAAAGCGGCAATCAGCCCCAGCATTTT. The chain carries TRBV6-5 and TRBJ1-5; no definite D call. Germline V gene lookup returns CDR1 MNHEY and CDR2 SVGAGI. CDR3 length: 14 amino acids. V was trimmed by 6 bases and J by 2 bases, leaving 11 bases between them.

The chain has TRBV5-1 and TRBJ2-5, with D perhaps TRBD2 (6 bases). The length of the CDR3 is 16 residues. Trimming left V 4 bases short and J 0 bases short, with 16 bases between. Looked up from germline, CDR1 is SGHRS and CDR2 is YFSETQ. CDR3: CASSLGPRLDQETQYF. In DNA form, the CDR3 reads TGCGCCAGCAGCCTGGGACCCCGACTAGACCAAGAGACCCAGTACTTC.